The 19 T cell receptor beta chains listed next were all sequenced from one sample in a study of blood T cell repertoires in COVID-19 (dated by TCRdb to 2019 to 2021). Libraries were made using the immunoSEQ multiplex PCR assay. TCRdb mirrors the immuneACCESS table, restricted to in-frame sequences. Some clones are absent from its copies; in checked studies, under half trace to an unresolved V gene, and the reason for the others is unknown. Across this sample there are around 340,000 clones, with 88% seen only once. The ten largest clonotypes hold just over 1% of the sample. The sequenced material came from PBMCs or T cells enriched from blood (not recorded which). The receptors were sampled from a woman in her twenties or thirties who had been exposed to COVID-19.

The rearrangement uses TRBV5-8 and TRBJ2-2; TRBD1 agrees at 8 bases. Per germline, CDR1 SGHTS and CDR2 YDEGEE. Trimming at V came to 2 bases and at J to 1 base, leaving 1 base not matched to a gene. There are 15 residues in the CDR3. The CDR3 here is CASSFGTGNTGELFF. The CDR3 region has the DNA TGTGCCAGCAGCTTCGGGACAGGGAACACCGGGGAGCTGTTTTTT.

The rearrangement links TRBV27 to TRBJ2-1; 13 bases line up with TRBD2. Germline CDR1 MNHEY, CDR2 SMNVEV (reference sequence). This CDR3 contains 15 residues. Trimming cost V 6 bases and J 10 bases; bases outside gene matches: 9. The CDR3 loop is CASSAGLAGYREQFF. The CDR3 region has the DNA TGTGCCAGCAGCGCGGGACTAGCGGGATATCGCGAGCAGTTCTTC.

The chain combines TRBV30 with TRBJ2-7; D not resolved. Germline-derived CDR1 and CDR2 are GTSNPN and SVGIG (reference sequence). V was cut by 3 bases and J by 7 bases, with 13 bases left in between. The CDR3 totals 12 residues. The CDR3 sequence is CAWRRGLSEQYF. The CDR3 DNA reads TGTGCCTGGAGGAGAGGCCTATCTGAGCAGTACTTC.

J is TRBJ2-5 and V is TRBV30, with TRBD2 identical over 7 bases. The CDR3 is 11 residues long. After removal of 7 bases from V and 5 bases from J, the junction contained 4 bases not matched to a gene. Germline V gene lookup returns CDR1 GTSNPN and CDR2 SVGIG (reference sequence). The CDR3, as DNA: TGTGCCTACACCGGGGGGGAGACCCAGTACTTC. Encoded protein: CAYTGGETQYF.

The rearrangement uses TRBV7-2 and TRBJ2-1; no firm D call. CDR1 and CDR2 (germline): SGHTA, FQGNSA. The CDR3 sequence is 15 residues long. V was cut by 2 bases and J by 0 bases, with 8 bases left in between. DNA of the CDR3: TGTGCCAGCAGCTTAACGGTTAACTCCTACAATGAGCAGTTCTTC. As protein: CASSLTVNSYNEQFF.

The genes are TRBV19 and TRBJ1-1; D is uncertain. Germline V lookup: CDR1 LNHDA, CDR2 SQIVND (reference sequence). Deletions cut 3 bases from V and 7 bases from J, with 6 bases between. The CDR3 covers 11 residues. The CDR3 nucleotides are TGTGCCAGTAGTATCAGAAATGAAGCTTTCTTT. Translated, it gives CASSIRNEAFF.

The V gene is TRBV5-1, the J gene TRBJ2-3; 9 positions agree with TRBD2. The CDR3 length is 16 residues. V lost 0 bases and J lost 2; bases outside the gene matches: 4. Germline V gene data show CDR1 as SGHRS and CDR2 as YFSETQ. The CDR3 sequence is CASSLDAGGLTDTQYF. In DNA, the CDR3 is TGCGCCAGCAGCTTGGATGCGGGAGGGCTCACAGATACGCAGTATTTT.

The chain is built from TRBV11-2 and TRBJ2-7, with D possibly TRBD1 on 6 matching bases. Germline loops: CDR1 SGHAT, CDR2 FQNNGV. Trimming shortened V by 1 base and J by 2 bases, and 21 bases separated the two germline ends. The CDR3 spans 18 residues. Here the CDR3 DNA reads TGTGCCAGCAGCTTAGCCCAAAGACAGGAAACATTTCCCTACGAGCAGTACTTC. It translates to CASSLAQRQETFPYEQYF.

The chain uses TRBV5-8 and TRBJ1-2; D not resolved. V was shortened by 1 base and J by 6 bases, with 16 bases between the two germline ends. There are 15 residues in the CDR3. CDR1 and CDR2 from the germline V gene are SGHTS and YDEGEE. CDR3 region: CASSLIAGERDGYTF. The CDR3 bases are TGTGCCAGCAGCTTGATAGCCGGGGAGAGAGATGGCTACACCTTC.

The gene calls are TRBV19 and TRBJ2-3; the match to TRBD2 covers 13 bases. CDR1 and CDR2 (germline): LNHDA, SQIVND (reference sequence). The CDR3 extends over 18 amino acids. Trimming cost V 6 bases and J 0 bases; bases outside gene matches: 9. CDR3: CASSSPGTSGTSTDTQYF. In DNA form, the CDR3 reads TGTGCCAGTAGCTCCCCCGGGACTAGCGGGACGAGCACAGATACGCAGTATTTT.

This clone was seen a few times. The chain uses TRBV27 and TRBJ2-7; D possibly corresponds to TRBD2 (5 bases). CDR1 is MNHEY and CDR2 is SMNVEV in the germline V gene (reference sequence). CDR3 length: 13 residues. The V end was cut by 6 bases, the J end by 3 bases, with 12 bases between. The CDR3 DNA sequence: TGTGCCAGCAGCATAATCGGGGTCTACGAGCAGTACTTC. Translated: CASSIIGVYEQYF.

This clone was seen once. The chain employs TRBV6-5 and TRBJ1-6, with TRBD1 matching over 9 bases. Germline trimming cut 1 base from V and 5 bases from J; bases unmatched to any gene: 0. The germline CDR1 and CDR2 sequences are MNHEY and SVGAGI. The CDR3 covers 15 residues. CDR3 sequence (DNA): TGTGCCAGCAGTTACTGGACAGGGGATAATTCACCCCTCCACTTT. Translated, it gives CASSYWTGDNSPLHF.

The table lists this clone with a count of one. The chain has TRBV12-5 and TRBJ1-1; 9 nucleotides align to TRBD1. Germline loops: CDR1 LGHNT, CDR2 FRNRAP. V lost 1 base, J lost 2 bases, and 8 bases stayed unmatched. The CDR3 spans 17 residues. CDR3 bases: TGTGCTAGTGGTTTGGCCGGGACAGGGTCTTTCAACACTGAAGCTTTCTTT. Encoded protein: CASGLAGTGSFNTEAFF.

This clone came up once. The chain links TRBV12-3 or TRBV12-4 to TRBJ1-2; D is possibly TRBD1 (5 bases). This CDR3 contains 13 residues. V lost 7 bases and J 7 bases, leaving 16 bases between the germline ends. The CDR3 DNA is TGTGCCAGCACCGCGGTCCAGGGTGGTGGCTACACCTTC. Residues: CASTAVQGGGYTF.

The rearrangement joins TRBV5-1 to TRBJ2-1, with 11 bases fitting TRBD2. This CDR3 is built from 16 residues. After removal of 0 bases from V and 4 bases from J, the junction contained 3 bases not matched to a gene. Germline lookup yields CDR1 SGHRS and CDR2 YFSETQ. In DNA, the CDR3 is TGCGCCAGCAGCTTGGGGGGACTAGCGGCTTACAATGAGCAGTTCTTC. It specifies CASSLGGLAAYNEQFF.

V and J are TRBV5-1 and TRBJ1-1; D is perhaps TRBD1 (6 bases). The CDR3 covers 14 residues. Germline V gives CDR1 SGHRS, CDR2 YFSETQ. Trimming left V 0 bases short and J 3 bases short, with 9 bases between. The CDR3 spells CASSLGSGDTEAFF. CDR3 sequence (DNA): TGCGCCAGCAGCTTGGGCTCAGGGGACACTGAAGCTTTCTTT.

This clone was detected once. V and J are TRBV9 and TRBJ2-3, with 9 bases that match TRBD2. Germline lookup yields CDR1 SGDLS and CDR2 YYNGEE. The CDR3 is 16 amino acids. J gave up 4 bases and V 0 bases, and 6 bases lay outside the gene matches. The CDR3 is CASSVGGGRASDTQYF. The CDR3 nucleotides read TGTGCCAGCAGCGTAGGTGGCGGGAGGGCCTCAGATACGCAGTATTTT.

The chain is built from TRBV5-6 and TRBJ2-1, with 10 nucleotides matching TRBD1. This CDR3 has 17 residues. Per the germline V gene, CDR1 is SGHDT and CDR2 is YYEEEE. Unmatched junction bases numbered 14, after V lost 3 bases and J lost 8 bases. CDR3 amino acids: CASSYLGSLTGGYEQFF. The CDR3 nucleotides are TGTGCCAGCAGCTACTTAGGCTCCCTGACAGGGGGCTATGAGCAGTTCTTC.

The gene calls are TRBV2 and TRBJ2-6, with 9 bases matching TRBD1. Germline CDR1 reads SNHLY; CDR2 reads FYNNEI. The V segment lost 1 base and the J segment 4 bases; nucleotides outside the gene matches: 8. CDR3 length equals 18 residues. The CDR3 DNA is TGTGCCAGCAGTGAAGAGGACAGGGGAGTACGGGGGGCCAACGTCCTGACTTTC. Protein: CASSEEDRGVRGANVLTF.